One and the same sample provided the 13 T cell receptor beta chains below, sequenced in a study of blood T cell repertoires in COVID-19. Some clones are missing from TCRdb's copy, which holds only in-frame ones; the method was immunoSEQ multiplex PCR. The table includes roughly 68,000 clones, 85% to 90% detected once. Specimen: peripheral blood. Receptor source: a woman older than 75 with active COVID-19.

This clone has just one count. DNA for the CDR3: TGTGCCAGCAGCTTCTCAGCGGGAGGGCCTGGGACAGATACGCAGTATTTT. Residues: CASSFSAGGPGTDTQYF. J is TRBJ2-3 and V is TRBV7-6; 10 bases match TRBD2. The V and J ends lost 3 bases and 3 bases, in that order; junction bases with no gene match: 9. This CDR3 is built from 17 residues. Germline V CDR1 and CDR2: SGHVS, FNYEAQ.

V and J are TRBV6-5 and TRBJ1-6, with TRBD1 as a possible D gene (6 bases). This CDR3 is 14 amino acids long. Germline loops: CDR1 MNHEY, CDR2 SVGAGI. The ends were cut back, 6 bases at V and 10 bases at J, with 16 bases in the middle. CDR3 sequence: CASRTYRVESPLHF. CDR3 DNA: TGTGCCAGCAGGACATACAGGGTAGAATCACCCCTCCACTTT.

The J gene is TRBJ1-3, the V gene TRBV11-2, with D unresolved. The CDR3 covers 13 residues. Germline lookup yields CDR1 SGHAT and CDR2 FQNNGV. V lost 5 bases and J lost 8, with 13 bases in between. CDR3 sequence reads: CASSKEGGDTIYF. The CDR3 DNA is TGTGCCAGCAGCAAAGAGGGCGGCGACACCATATATTTT. The full variable domain, its missing parts supplied by reference TRBV11-2 and TRBJ1-3, is EAGVAQSPRYKIIEKRQSVAFWCNPISGHATLYWYQQILGQGPKLLIQFQNNGVVDDSQLPKDRFSAERLKGVDSTLKIQPAKLEDSAVYLCASSKEGGDTIYFGEGSWLTVV.

The chain joins TRBV21-1 to TRBJ2-1; TRBD2 reflects the table's D call only, with no check against the DNA. TRBV21-1 is labeled a pseudogene. The CDR3 length is 17 residues. The CDR3 nucleotides are TGTGCCAGCAGCAAAGGTCAAGCGGGAGAAAGATACAATGAGCAGTTCTTC. Translation gives CASSKGQAGERYNEQFF.

Sample share makes this clone medium-sized (0.01 to 0.1%). CDR3 in DNA: TGTGCCAGCGCGGGGATCTACGAGCAGTACTTC. Its protein is CASAGIYEQYF. The chain employs TRBV6-5 and TRBJ2-7; the D gene is possibly TRBD2 (6 bases). The CDR3 has 11 residues. Trimming took 8 bases from V and 3 from J, leaving 8 bases between them. Germline CDR1 and CDR2: MNHEY and SVGAGI.

CDR3 protein: CASSLAGQNTEAFF. The CDR3 DNA is TGCGCCAGCAGCTTGGCGGGACAGAACACTGAAGCTTTCTTT. The V call is TRBV5-1, the J call TRBJ1-1; D might be TRBD1 (6 bases). Germline values: CDR1 SGHRS, CDR2 YFSETQ. The V end was cut by 0 bases, the J end by 1 base, with 7 bases between. This CDR3 has 14 amino acids.

The genes are TRBV7-3 and TRBJ2-1; the match to TRBD2 covers 11 bases. V lost 5 bases, J lost 4 bases, and 4 bases stayed unmatched. Germline V gene lookup returns CDR1 SGHTA and CDR2 FQGTGA. This CDR3 is 15 amino acids long. The CDR3 loop is CASSPGLAAYNEQFF. CDR3 DNA: TGTGCCAGCAGCCCGGGACTAGCGGCTTACAATGAGCAGTTCTTC.

This sequence joins TRBV21-1 and TRBJ2-7; the D call in the table, TRBD2, was not verified against the DNA. TRBV21-1 is marked as a pseudogene. CDR3 length: 17 amino acids. CDR3 protein: CASSKTPTSGRPHEQYF. The CDR3, as DNA: TGTGCCAGCAGCAAGACCCCGACTAGCGGGAGGCCGCACGAGCAGTACTTC.

The chain carries TRBV19 and TRBJ2-7; 7 bases are a match to TRBD1. CDR1 and CDR2 from the germline V gene are LNHDA and SQIVND (reference sequence). V lost 3 bases and J lost 2; bases outside the gene matches: 7. The CDR3 sequence is 15 residues long. This CDR3 is CASSMGQLNAYEQYF. The CDR3 region has the DNA TGTGCCAGTAGTATGGGACAGCTGAACGCCTACGAGCAGTACTTC.

V is TRBV7-2 and J is TRBJ2-3; 10 bases are a match to TRBD1. J was trimmed by 3 bases and V by 2 bases; bases with no gene match: 5. This CDR3 spans 16 amino acids. Germline assignment: CDR1 SGHTA and CDR2 FQGNSA. Here the CDR3 reads CASSLRGTGVTDTQYF. The CDR3 DNA is TGTGCCAGCAGCTTAAGAGGGACAGGGGTAACAGATACGCAGTATTTT.

The V and J genes are TRBV24-1 and TRBJ1-1, with 10 bases matching TRBD1. Per the germline V gene, CDR1 is KGHDR and CDR2 is SFDVKD. Trimming took 4 bases from V and 10 from J; bases not matched to a gene: 11. The CDR3 covers 15 residues. CDR3 in amino acids: CATSERQGAREVAFF. The CDR3 DNA reads as TGTGCCACCAGTGAAAGACAGGGGGCACGAGAAGTAGCTTTCTTT.

The V gene is TRBV3-1 (or the pseudogene TRBV3-2), the J gene TRBJ1-1, with 8 bases aligning to TRBD1. The germline V gene has CDR1 LGHDT and CDR2 YNNKEL (reference sequence). The junction had 10 bases not matched to a gene; V was cut back by 5 bases and J by 8 bases. This CDR3 comprises 14 residues. The CDR3 here is CASSSITGGREAFF. The CDR3, as DNA: TGTGCCAGCAGCTCGATCACAGGGGGTCGCGAAGCTTTCTTT.

The V call is TRBV7-2, the J call TRBJ2-7; the match to TRBD1 covers 7 bases. CDR1 is SGHTA and CDR2 is FQGNSA in the germline V gene. Germline trimming cut 0 bases from V and 2 bases from J; bases unmatched to any gene: 7. This CDR3 spans 16 amino acids. DNA of the CDR3: TGTGCCAGCAGCTTAGCGACCGGGACAGTAACCTACGAGCAGTACTTC. The encoded protein is CASSLATGTVTYEQYF.